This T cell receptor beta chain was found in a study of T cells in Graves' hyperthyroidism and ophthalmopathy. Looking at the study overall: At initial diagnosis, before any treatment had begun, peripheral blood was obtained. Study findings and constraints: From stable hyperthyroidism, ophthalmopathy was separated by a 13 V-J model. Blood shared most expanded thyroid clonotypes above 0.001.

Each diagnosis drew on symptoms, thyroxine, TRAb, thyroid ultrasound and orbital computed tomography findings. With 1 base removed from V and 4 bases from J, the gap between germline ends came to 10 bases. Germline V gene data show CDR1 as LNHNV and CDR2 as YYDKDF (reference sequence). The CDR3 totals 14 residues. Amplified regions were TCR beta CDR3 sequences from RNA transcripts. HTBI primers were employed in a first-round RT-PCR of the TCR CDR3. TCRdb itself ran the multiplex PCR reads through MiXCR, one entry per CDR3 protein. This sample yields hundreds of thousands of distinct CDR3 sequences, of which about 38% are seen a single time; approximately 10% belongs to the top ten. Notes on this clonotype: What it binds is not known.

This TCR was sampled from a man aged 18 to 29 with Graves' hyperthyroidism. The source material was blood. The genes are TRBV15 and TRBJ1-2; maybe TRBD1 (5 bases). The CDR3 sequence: CATSRGGVVYGYTF. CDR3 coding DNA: TGTGCCACCAGCAGAGGAGGGGTAGTCTATGGCTACACCTTC.